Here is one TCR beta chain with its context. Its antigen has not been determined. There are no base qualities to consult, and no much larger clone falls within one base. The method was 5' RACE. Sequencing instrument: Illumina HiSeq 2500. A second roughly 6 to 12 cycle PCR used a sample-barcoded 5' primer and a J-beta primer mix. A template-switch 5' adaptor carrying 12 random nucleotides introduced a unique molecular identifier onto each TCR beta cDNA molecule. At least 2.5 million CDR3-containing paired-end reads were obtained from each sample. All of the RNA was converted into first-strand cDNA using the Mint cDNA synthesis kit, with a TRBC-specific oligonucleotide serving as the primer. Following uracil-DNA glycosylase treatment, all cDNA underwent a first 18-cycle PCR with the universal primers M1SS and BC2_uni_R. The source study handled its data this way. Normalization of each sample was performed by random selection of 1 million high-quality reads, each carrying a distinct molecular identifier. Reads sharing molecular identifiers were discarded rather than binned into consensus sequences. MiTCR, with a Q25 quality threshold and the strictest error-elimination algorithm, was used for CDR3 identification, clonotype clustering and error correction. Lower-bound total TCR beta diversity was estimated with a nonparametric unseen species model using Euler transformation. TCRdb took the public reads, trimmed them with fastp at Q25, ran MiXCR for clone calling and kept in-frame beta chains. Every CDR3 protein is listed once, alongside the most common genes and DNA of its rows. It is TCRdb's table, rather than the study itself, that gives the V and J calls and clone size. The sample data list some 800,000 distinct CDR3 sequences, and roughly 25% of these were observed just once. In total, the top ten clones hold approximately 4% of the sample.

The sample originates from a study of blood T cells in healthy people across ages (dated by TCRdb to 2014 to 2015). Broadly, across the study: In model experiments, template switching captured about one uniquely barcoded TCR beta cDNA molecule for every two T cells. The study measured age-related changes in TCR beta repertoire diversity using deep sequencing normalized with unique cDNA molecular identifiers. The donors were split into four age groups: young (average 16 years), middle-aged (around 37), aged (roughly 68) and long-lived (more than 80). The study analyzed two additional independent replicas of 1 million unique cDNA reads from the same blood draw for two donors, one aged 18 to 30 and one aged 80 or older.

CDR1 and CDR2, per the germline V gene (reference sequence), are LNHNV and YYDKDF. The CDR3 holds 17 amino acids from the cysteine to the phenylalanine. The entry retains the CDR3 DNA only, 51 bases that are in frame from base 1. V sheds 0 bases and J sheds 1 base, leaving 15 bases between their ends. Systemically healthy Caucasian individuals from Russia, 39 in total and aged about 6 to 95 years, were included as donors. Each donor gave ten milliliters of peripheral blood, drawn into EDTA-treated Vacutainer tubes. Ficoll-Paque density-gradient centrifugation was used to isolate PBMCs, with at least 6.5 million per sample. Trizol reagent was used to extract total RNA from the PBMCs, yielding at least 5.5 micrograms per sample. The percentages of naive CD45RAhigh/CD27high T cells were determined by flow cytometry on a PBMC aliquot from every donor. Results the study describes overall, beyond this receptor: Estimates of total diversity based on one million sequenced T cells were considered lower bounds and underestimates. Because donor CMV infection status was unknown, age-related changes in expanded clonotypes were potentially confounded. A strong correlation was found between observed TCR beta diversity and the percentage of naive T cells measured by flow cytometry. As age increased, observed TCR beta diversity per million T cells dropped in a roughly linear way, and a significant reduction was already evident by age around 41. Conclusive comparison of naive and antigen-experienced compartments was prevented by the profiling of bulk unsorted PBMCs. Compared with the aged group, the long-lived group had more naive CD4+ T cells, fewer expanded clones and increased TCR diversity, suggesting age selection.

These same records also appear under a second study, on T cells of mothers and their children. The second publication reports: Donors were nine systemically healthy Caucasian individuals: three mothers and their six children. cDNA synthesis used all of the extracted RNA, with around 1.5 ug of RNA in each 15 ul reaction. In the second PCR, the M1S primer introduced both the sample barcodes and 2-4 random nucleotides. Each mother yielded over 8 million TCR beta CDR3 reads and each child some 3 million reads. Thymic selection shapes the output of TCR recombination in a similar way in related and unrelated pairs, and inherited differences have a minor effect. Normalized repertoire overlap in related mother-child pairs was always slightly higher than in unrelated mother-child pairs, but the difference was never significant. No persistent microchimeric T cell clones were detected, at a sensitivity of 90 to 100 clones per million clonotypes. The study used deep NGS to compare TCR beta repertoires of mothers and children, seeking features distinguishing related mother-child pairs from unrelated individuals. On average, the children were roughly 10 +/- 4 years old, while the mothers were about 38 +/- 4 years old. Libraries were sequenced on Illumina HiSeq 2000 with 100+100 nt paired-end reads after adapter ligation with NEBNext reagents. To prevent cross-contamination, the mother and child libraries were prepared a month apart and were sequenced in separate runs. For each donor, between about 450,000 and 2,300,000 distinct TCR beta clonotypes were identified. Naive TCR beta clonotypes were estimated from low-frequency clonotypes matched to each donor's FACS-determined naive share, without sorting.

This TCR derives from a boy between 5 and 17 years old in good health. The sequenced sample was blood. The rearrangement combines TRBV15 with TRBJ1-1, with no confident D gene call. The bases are TGTGCCACCAGCAGAGATGGGGTTAGGACGGGGAACACTGAAGCTTTCTTT. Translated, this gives CATSRDGVRTGNTEAFF.